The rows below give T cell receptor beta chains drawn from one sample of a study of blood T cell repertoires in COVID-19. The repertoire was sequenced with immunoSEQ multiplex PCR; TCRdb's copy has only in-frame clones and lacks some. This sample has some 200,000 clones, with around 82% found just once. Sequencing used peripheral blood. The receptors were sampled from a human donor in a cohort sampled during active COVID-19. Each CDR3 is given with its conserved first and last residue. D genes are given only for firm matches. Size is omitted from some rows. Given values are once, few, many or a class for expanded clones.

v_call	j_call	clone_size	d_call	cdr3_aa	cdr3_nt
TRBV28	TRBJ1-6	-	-	CASILGSAHYNSPLHF	TGTGCCAGCATCCTCGGTTCCGCTCACTATAATTCACCCCTCCACTTT
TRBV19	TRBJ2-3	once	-	CASSIQGSTDTQYF	TGTGCCAGTAGTATACAGGGCAGCACAGATACGCAGTATTTT
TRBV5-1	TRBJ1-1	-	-	CASSLGQTEAFF	TGCGCCAGCAGCTTGGGGCAGACTGAAGCTTTCTTT
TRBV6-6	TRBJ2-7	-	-	CASSSPVSYEQYF	TGTGCCAGCAGTTCCCCGGTTTCCTACGAGCAGTACTTC
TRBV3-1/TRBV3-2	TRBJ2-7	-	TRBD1	CASSQAAGGGVGEQYF	TGTGCCAGCAGCCAAGCCGCAGGGGGCGGGGTGGGAGAGCAGTACTTC
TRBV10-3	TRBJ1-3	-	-	CAIREDMGPSGNTIYF	TGTGCCATCAGGGAGGATATGGGCCCATCTGGAAACACCATATATTTT
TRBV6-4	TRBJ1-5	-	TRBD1	CASSPPGQPHNQPQHF	TGTGCCAGCAGTCCGCCGGGACAGCCACACAATCAGCCCCAGCATTTT
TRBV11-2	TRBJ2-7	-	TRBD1	CASSADRENEQYF	TGTGCCAGCAGTGCGGACAGGGAGAACGAGCAGTACTTC
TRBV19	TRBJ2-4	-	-	CASSNRSPKNIQYF	TGTGCCAGTAGTAACAGGTCGCCCAAAAACATTCAGTACTTC
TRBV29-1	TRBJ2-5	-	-	CSVEKQQTQYF	TGCAGCGTTGAAAAACAGCAGACCCAGTACTTC
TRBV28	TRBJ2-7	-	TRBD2	CASSLSGASGLEQYF	TGTGCCAGCAGTTTATCAGGGGCTAGCGGGTTGGAGCAGTACTTC
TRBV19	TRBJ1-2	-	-	CASSIPSYGYTF	TGTGCCAGTAGTATTCCCTCCTATGGCTACACCTTC
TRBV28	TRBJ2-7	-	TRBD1	CASGTGGTYEQYF	TGTGCCAGCGGGACAGGGGGAACCTACGAGCAGTACTTC
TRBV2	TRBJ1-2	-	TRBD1	CASSLDRGPNYGYTF	TGTGCCAGCAGTCTCGACAGGGGGCCTAACTATGGCTACACCTTC
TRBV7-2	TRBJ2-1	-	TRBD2	CASRIPGLAANEQFF	TGTGCCAGCAGGATACCGGGACTAGCGGCCAATGAGCAGTTCTTC
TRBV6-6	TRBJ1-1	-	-	CASSRPPQGVGDTEAFF	TGTGCCAGCAGCCGACCTCCACAGGGAGTGGGCGACACTGAAGCTTTCTTT
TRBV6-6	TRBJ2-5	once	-	CASSSPGQETQYF	TGTGCCAGCAGTTCCCCGGGCCAAGAGACCCAGTACTTC
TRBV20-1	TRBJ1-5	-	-	CSASDLNQPQHF	TGCAGTGCTAGTGACCTAAATCAACCCCAGCATTTT
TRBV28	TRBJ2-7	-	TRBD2	CASNAGAGQQYF	TGTGCCAGCAACGCCGGAGCGGGACAGCAGTACTTC
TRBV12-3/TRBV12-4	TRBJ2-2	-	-	CASRRSDGELFF	TGTGCCAGCAGGAGAAGTGACGGGGAGCTGTTTTTT
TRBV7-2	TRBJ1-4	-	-	CASSFGLLNEKLFF	TGTGCCAGCAGCTTTGGACTGTTGAATGAAAAACTGTTTTTT
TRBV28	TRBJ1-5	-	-	CASSNPTGGQPQHF	TGTGCCAGCAGTAACCCGACGGGGGGTCAGCCCCAGCATTTT
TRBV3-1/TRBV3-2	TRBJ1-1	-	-	CASSLPASEAFF	TGTGCCAGCAGCCTCCCCGCGTCTGAAGCTTTCTTT
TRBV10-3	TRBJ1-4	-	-	CAISESTEAGGELFF	TGTGCCATCAGTGAGTCGACAGAAGCCGGGGGGGAACTGTTTTTT
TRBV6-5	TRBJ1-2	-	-	CATSTADYGYTF	TGTGCCACTTCGACAGCAGACTATGGCTACACCTTC
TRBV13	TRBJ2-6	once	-	CASSLKGAGANVLTF	TGTGCCAGCAGCTTAAAGGGGGCTGGGGCCAACGTCCTGACTTTC
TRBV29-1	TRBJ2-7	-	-	CSISDTQNYEQYF	TGCAGCATATCGGACACCCAGAACTACGAGCAGTACTTC
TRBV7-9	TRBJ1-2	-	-	CASSQGGARGYTF	TGTGCCAGCAGCCAAGGGGGGGCGCGTGGCTACACCTTC
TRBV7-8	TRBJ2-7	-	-	CASSLGFGRVGEQYF	TGTGCCAGCAGCTTAGGTTTCGGCAGGGTCGGCGAGCAGTACTTC
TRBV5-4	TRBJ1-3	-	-	CASSSDRPYSGNTIYF	TGTGCCAGCAGCTCGGACAGACCTTACTCTGGAAACACCATATATTTT
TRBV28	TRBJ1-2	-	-	CASSPQFSPYGYTF	TGTGCCAGCAGTCCCCAGTTCTCACCCTATGGCTACACCTTC
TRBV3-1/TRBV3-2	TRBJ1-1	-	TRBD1	CASSHGTATLMNTEAFF	TGTGCCAGCAGCCACGGGACAGCCACATTGATGAACACTGAAGCTTTCTTT
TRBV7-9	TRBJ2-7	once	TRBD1	CASTPGTAYEQYF	TGTGCCAGCACCCCCGGGACAGCCTACGAGCAGTACTTC
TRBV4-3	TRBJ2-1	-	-	CASSLSGSSYNEQFF	TGCGCCAGCAGCCTTAGCGGTAGCTCCTACAATGAGCAGTTCTTC
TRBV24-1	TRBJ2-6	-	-	CATGQHPGVLTF	TGTGCCACCGGACAACACCCGGGCGTCCTGACTTTC
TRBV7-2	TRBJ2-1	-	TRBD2	CASSKAGYEQFF	TGTGCCAGCAGCAAAGCGGGATATGAGCAGTTCTTC
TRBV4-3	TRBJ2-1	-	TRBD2	CASSHPSGGASYNEQFF	TGCGCCAGCAGCCATCCCAGCGGGGGGGCGTCCTACAATGAGCAGTTCTTC
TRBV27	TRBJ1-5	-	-	CASRSLREEFMGNQPQHF	TGTGCCAGTCGTTCCCTCCGAGAAGAGTTTATGGGCAATCAGCCCCAGCATTTT
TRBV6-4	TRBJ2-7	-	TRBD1	CASSDRGTGTPYEQYF	TGTGCCAGCAGTGACCGGGGGACAGGGACCCCCTACGAGCAGTACTTC
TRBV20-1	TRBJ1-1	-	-	CSASHGRGFEAFF	TGCAGTGCTAGTCACGGGCGGGGTTTTGAAGCTTTCTTT
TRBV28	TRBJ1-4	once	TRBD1	CASSSETGGSGVEKLFF	TGTGCCAGCAGTTCCGAGACAGGGGGCTCGGGTGTTGAAAAACTGTTTTTT
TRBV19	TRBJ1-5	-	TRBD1	CASTGNRGRGQPQHF	TGTGCCAGTACGGGGAACAGGGGGCGAGGACAGCCCCAGCATTTT
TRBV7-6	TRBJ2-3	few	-	CASSLAPGQEGTDTQYF	TGTGCCAGCAGCTTAGCCCCAGGGCAGGAGGGTACAGATACGCAGTATTTT